The 8 T cell receptor beta chains below come from one sample, sequenced in a study of blood T cells in healthy people across ages. A J-beta primer mix and a sample-barcoded 5' primer were used in a second PCR of roughly 6 to 11 cycles. TCRdb redid the calling of the 5' RACE reads with MiXCR, one entry per CDR3 protein. The table has 920,000 or so distinct CDR3 sequences, over 35% seen once. Sequencing used blood. These receptors were collected from an older woman in good health.

This sequence joins TRBV3-1 and TRBJ2-5; possibly TRBD2 for D (6 bases). Per the germline V gene, CDR1 is LGHDT and CDR2 is YNNKEL (reference sequence). The V end lost 4 bases, the J end lost 5 bases, and 17 bases lay between the germline ends. The CDR3 runs 15 residues. The CDR3 nucleotides are TGTGCCAGCAGCCTCCACCTCAGGGAGGAGGAGACCCAGTACTTC. Its translation: CASSLHLREEETQYF.

About this clonotype: Sequence at one end of the junction differs from germline and may be a read error. The J gene is TRBJ2-5, the V gene TRBV6-1; 10 nucleotides match TRBD2. The germline gives CDR1 MNHNS, CDR2 SASEGT. CDR3 length equals 18 residues. The CDR3 loop is CASRQSGLAVLPGETQYF. The CDR3 DNA sequence: TGTGCCAGCAGGCAAAGCGGACTAGCGGTACTACCAGGGGAGACCCAGTATTTC.

In this sample, this clonotype turned up a few times. The chain couples TRBV12-3 or TRBV12-4 to TRBJ2-7, with TRBD1 matching over 9 bases. The CDR3 length is 16 residues. J gave up 1 base and V 5 bases, and 9 bases lay outside the gene matches. The CDR3 reads CASSRIGTGTSYEQYF. In DNA, the CDR3 is TGTGCCAGCAGTCGCATTGGGACAGGGACTTCCTACGAGCAGTACTTC.

In this sample, this clonotype turned up a few times. The V and J genes are TRBV20-1 and TRBJ2-7, with TRBD1 identical over 12 bases. The trim removed 6 bases at V and 7 bases at J, leaving 7 bases unmatched. The CDR3 consists of 13 residues. Germline V gene sequence: CDR1 DFQATT, CDR2 SNEGSKA (reference sequence). CDR3 DNA sequence: TGCAGTGCCCCGGGACAGGGGGCGCGAGAGCAGTACTTC. Translation: CSAPGQGAREQYF.

This clonotype was detected only a few times. The chain couples TRBV6-2 or TRBV6-3 to TRBJ2-5; TRBD2 aligns across 13 bases. The V gene end was trimmed by 3 bases and the J gene end by 4 bases; junction bases not matched to a gene: 11. The CDR3 sequence is 18 residues long. Germline V CDR1 and CDR2: MNHEY, SVGEGT. CDR3 amino acids: CASSYDWTSGSLGETQYF. In DNA form, the CDR3 reads TGTGCCAGCAGTTATGACTGGACTAGCGGGAGTCTTGGAGAGACCCAGTACTTC.

The V gene is TRBV27, the J gene TRBJ2-1, with TRBD2 matching 13 bases. The V and J ends lost 6 bases and 8 bases, in that order; junction bases with no gene match: 4. The CDR3 is made up of 14 amino acids. Germline lookup yields CDR1 MNHEY and CDR2 SMNVEV (reference sequence). DNA of the CDR3: TGTGCCAGCAGACTAGCGGGAGGGCGCGATGAGCAGTTCTTC. It specifies CASRLAGGRDEQFF.

The V gene is TRBV10-3, the J gene TRBJ2-3; D remains ambiguous. This CDR3 spans 15 amino acids. V was cut by 3 bases and J by 2 bases, with 12 bases left in between. CDR1 and CDR2 (germline): ENHRY, SYGVKD. The CDR3 coding sequence is TGTGCCATCAGTGAAAAGGACGGATTCACAGATACGCAGTATTTT. Its translation is CAISEKDGFTDTQYF.

The chain carries TRBV5-6 and TRBJ1-2; D gene uncertain. Germline CDR1 is SGHDT and CDR2 is YYEEEE. Trimming removed 4 bases from V and 5 bases from J, with 18 bases in between. This CDR3 spans 15 amino acids. CDR3 sequence (DNA): TGTGCCAGCAGCATTCCAACGATGGGGATATATGGCTACACCTTC. It encodes CASSIPTMGIYGYTF.